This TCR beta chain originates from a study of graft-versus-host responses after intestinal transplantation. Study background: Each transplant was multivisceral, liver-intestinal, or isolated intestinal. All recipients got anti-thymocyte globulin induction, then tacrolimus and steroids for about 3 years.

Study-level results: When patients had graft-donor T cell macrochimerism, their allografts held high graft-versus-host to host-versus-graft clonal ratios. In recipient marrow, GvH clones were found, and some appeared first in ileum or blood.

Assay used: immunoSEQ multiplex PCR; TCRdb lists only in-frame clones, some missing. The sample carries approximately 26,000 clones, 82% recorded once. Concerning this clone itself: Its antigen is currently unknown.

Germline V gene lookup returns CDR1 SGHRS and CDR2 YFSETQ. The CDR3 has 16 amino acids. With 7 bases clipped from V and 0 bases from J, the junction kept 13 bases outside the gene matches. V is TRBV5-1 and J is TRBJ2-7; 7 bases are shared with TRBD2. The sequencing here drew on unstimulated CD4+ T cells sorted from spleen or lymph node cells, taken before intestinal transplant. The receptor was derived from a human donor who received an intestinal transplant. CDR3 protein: CASSLLAGVNSYEQYF. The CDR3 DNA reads TGCGCCAGCTCCCTGCTTGCGGGAGTGAACTCCTACGAGCAGTACTTC. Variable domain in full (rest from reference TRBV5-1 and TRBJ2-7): KAGVTQTPRYLIKTRGQQVTLSCSPISGHRSVSWYQQTPGQGLQFLFEYFSETQRNKGNFPGRFSGRQFSNSRSEMNVSTLELGDSALYLCASSLLAGVNSYEQYFGPGTRLTVT.